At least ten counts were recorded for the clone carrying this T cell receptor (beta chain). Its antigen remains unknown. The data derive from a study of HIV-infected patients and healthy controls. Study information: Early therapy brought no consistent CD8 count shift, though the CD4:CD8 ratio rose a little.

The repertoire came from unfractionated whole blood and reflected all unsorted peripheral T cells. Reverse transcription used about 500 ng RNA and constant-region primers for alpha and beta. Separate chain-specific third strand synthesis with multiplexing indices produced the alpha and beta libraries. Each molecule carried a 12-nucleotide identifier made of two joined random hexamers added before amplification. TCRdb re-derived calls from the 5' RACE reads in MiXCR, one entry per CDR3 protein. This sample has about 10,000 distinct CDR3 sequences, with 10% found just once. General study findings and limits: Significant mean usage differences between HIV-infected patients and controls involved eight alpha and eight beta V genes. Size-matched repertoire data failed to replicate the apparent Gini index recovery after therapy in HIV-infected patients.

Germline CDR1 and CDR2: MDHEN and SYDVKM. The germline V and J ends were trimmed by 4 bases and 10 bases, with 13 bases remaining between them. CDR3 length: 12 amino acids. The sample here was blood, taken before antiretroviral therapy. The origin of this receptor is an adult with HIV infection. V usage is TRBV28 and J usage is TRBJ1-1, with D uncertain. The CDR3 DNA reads TGTGCCAGCAGTTCCTCTACGTTTGGAGCTTTCTTT. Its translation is CASSSSTFGAFF.